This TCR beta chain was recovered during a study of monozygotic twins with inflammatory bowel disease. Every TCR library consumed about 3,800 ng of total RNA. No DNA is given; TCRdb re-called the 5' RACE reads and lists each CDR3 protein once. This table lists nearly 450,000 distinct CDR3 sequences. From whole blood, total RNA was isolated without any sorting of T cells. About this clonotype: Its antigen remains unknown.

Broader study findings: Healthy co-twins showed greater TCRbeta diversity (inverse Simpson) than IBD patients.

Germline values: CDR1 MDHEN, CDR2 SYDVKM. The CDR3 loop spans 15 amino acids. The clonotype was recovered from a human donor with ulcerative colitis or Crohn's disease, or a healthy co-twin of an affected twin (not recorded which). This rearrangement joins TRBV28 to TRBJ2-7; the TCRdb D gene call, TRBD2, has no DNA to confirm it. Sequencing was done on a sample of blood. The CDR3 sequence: CASSPSGRVFYEQYF.